These 16 T cell receptor beta chains came from one sample sequenced in a study of cytomegalovirus exposure and HLA in healthy donors. PCR involved 60 Vbeta and 13 Jbeta primers. The table came from immunoSEQ multiplex PCR; TCRdb's copy has only in-frame clones and leaves some out. The profile shows roughly 150,000 clones, 80% of them singletons. Sequenced input: PBMCs. The receptors stem from a middle-aged woman in good health and CMV-seronegative.

This sequence joins TRBV11-2 and TRBJ1-4, with a tentative D call TRBD1 (5 bases). This CDR3 has 15 residues. Germline assignment: CDR1 SGHAT and CDR2 FQNNGV. The V end lost 2 bases, the J end lost 1 base, and 8 bases lay between the germline ends. In DNA, the CDR3 is TGTGCCAGCAGCTTATTGGGGGGAACTAATGAAAAACTGTTTTTT. Protein product: CASSLLGGTNEKLFF.

This chain connects TRBV5-6 to TRBJ2-3, with 10 positions matching TRBD1. Germline loops: CDR1 SGHDT, CDR2 YYEEEE. The CDR3 runs 15 residues. V shed 4 bases, J shed 4 bases, and the junction held 6 bases outside the gene matches. The CDR3 bases are TGTGCCAGCAGCCCCGGGACAGGGGCTTCAGATACGCAGTATTTT. Translation: CASSPGTGASDTQYF.

The V gene is TRBV19, the J gene TRBJ2-3; possibly TRBD2 for D (5 bases). The CDR3 contains 12 residues. In germline, CDR1 is LNHDA, CDR2 SQIVND (reference sequence). V gave up 5 bases and J gave up 2 bases, with 5 bases separating them. Written as DNA, the CDR3 is TGTGCCAGTAGTCGGGACACAGATACGCAGTATTTT. Translating gives CASSRDTDTQYF.

This clone was recorded once. This chain connects TRBV5-1 to TRBJ2-7; D is possibly TRBD1 (5 bases). Per germline, CDR1 SGHRS and CDR2 YFSETQ. The CDR3 sequence is 14 residues long. Trimming shortened V by 4 bases and J by 0 bases, and 11 bases separated the two germline ends. The CDR3 is CASSPRDSSYEQYF. CDR3 DNA: TGCGCCAGCAGCCCCCGAGACAGCTCCTACGAGCAGTACTTC.

V and J are TRBV7-2 and TRBJ1-5; 7 bases line up with TRBD1. This CDR3 is built from 15 residues. Germline trimming cut 5 bases from V and 1 base from J; bases unmatched to any gene: 5. Germline V lookup: CDR1 SGHTA, CDR2 FQGNSA. The CDR3 here is CASSLQGMSNQPQHF. The CDR3 bases are TGTGCCAGCAGCCTACAGGGGATGAGCAATCAGCCCCAGCATTTT.

V and J are TRBV19 and TRBJ1-1, with 8 bases fitting TRBD1. V was pared by 5 bases and J by 0 bases, with 5 bases of the junction left unmatched. Germline CDR1 is LNHDA and CDR2 is SQIVND (reference sequence). CDR3 length equals 15 residues. The CDR3 bases are TGTGCCAGTAGTTCAGGGGGCGCTTTGAACACTGAAGCTTTCTTT. It codes for CASSSGGALNTEAFF.

In its sample, this clone was seen a few times. The chain couples TRBV30 to TRBJ2-1, with D tentatively TRBD1 (6 bases). CDR1 GTSNPN and CDR2 SVGIG come from the germline V gene (reference sequence). This CDR3 spans 14 amino acids. Trimming cost V 3 bases and J 4 bases, with 13 bases left between them. The CDR3 DNA reads TGTGCCTGGAGCGAGGGGGTAGGGTACAATGAGCAGTTCTTC. Its translation is CAWSEGVGYNEQFF.

V and J are TRBV4-2 and TRBJ1-3; the D is unclear. The CDR3 has 13 residues. CDR1 LGHNA and CDR2 YNFKEQ come from the germline V gene. The ends were cut back, 9 bases at V and 0 bases at J, with 9 bases in the middle. The CDR3 DNA reads TGTGCCAGTGCGGCCTACTCTGGAAACACCATATATTTT. Amino acids: CASAAYSGNTIYF.

The DNA of the CDR3 is TGTGCCAGCAGGGAACAGGGGGATTTGAGAAATGAGCAGTTCTTC. It specifies CASREQGDLRNEQFF. The rearrangement joins TRBV6-5 to TRBJ2-1; TRBD1 matches 8 bases. The CDR3 sequence is 15 residues long. Germline CDR1 is MNHEY and CDR2 is SVGAGI. V dropped 6 bases and J dropped 7; count of bases not matched to a gene: 11.

This clone has a single count. V usage is TRBV6-4 and J usage is TRBJ2-7; maybe TRBD1 (5 bases). The V end lost 2 bases, the J end lost 6 bases, and 11 bases lay between the germline ends. Looked up from germline, CDR1 is MRHNA and CDR2 is SNTAGT. CDR3 length: 13 residues. The chain's CDR3 is CASSDRRVGEQYF. CDR3 nucleotides: TGTGCCAGCAGTGACCGCAGGGTAGGCGAGCAGTACTTC.

Remarks on this clone: Sequence at one end of the junction differs from germline and may be a read error. For the CDR3, the DNA is TGTGCCGGCAGTGAAGGGTCAGTCCAGCCCCAGCATTTT. It specifies CAGSEGSVQPQHF. The chain uses TRBV6-1 and TRBJ1-5; D ambiguous. CDR1 MNHNS and CDR2 SASEGT come from the germline V gene. This CDR3 is built from 13 residues.

The genes are TRBV18 and TRBJ2-5; no clear D. Germline values: CDR1 KGHSH, CDR2 LQKENI. The germline V and J ends were trimmed by 1 base and 0 bases, with 6 bases remaining between them. The CDR3 loop spans 14 amino acids. CDR3 sequence: CASSPLADQETQYF. The DNA of the CDR3 is TGTGCCAGCTCACCACTTGCGGACCAAGAGACCCAGTACTTC.

This clone was recorded once. The chain employs TRBV7-2 and TRBJ2-5, with a weak D call TRBD2 (6 bases). Trimming removed 3 bases from V and 11 bases from J, with 19 bases in between. The CDR3 extends over 14 amino acids. Germline V lookup: CDR1 SGHTA, CDR2 FQGNSA. Here the CDR3 reads CASSFGSGTGEQYF. CDR3 DNA: TGTGCCAGCAGCTTCGGTAGCGGAACTGGGGAGCAGTACTTC.

This rearrangement joins TRBV28 to TRBJ1-2, with D unclear. V was cut by 7 bases and J by 8 bases, with 17 bases left in between. CDR1 and CDR2 (germline): MDHEN, SYDVKM. This CDR3 region has 13 residues. This CDR3 is CASTADGLSGYTF. As DNA, the CDR3 is TGTGCCAGCACCGCGGACGGACTGTCCGGCTACACCTTC.

V is TRBV30 and J is TRBJ1-2, with D possibly TRBD1 on 5 matching bases. CDR1 and CDR2 (germline): GTSNPN, SVGIG (reference sequence). V lost 3 bases and J lost 4, with 12 bases in between. The CDR3 has 13 residues. For the CDR3, the DNA is TGTGCCTGGAGGGAGGGGATGGCCTATGGCTACACCTTC. This encodes CAWREGMAYGYTF.

The rearrangement links TRBV7-8 to TRBJ1-2; D possibly corresponds to TRBD1 (5 bases). The CDR3 totals 16 residues. Germline assignment: CDR1 SGHVS and CDR2 FQNEAQ. V dropped 1 base and J dropped 5 bases, with 17 bases sitting between them. CDR3 bases: TGTGCCAGCAGCTTAGTTGAAGGGGAGGCGGGATATGGCTACACCTTC. Translating it yields CASSLVEGEAGYGYTF.